What follows are 27 T cell receptor beta chains derived from one specimen sequenced in a study of graft-versus-host responses after intestinal transplantation. Some clones are missing from TCRdb's copy, which holds only in-frame ones; the method was immunoSEQ multiplex PCR. The table records more than 30,000 clones, around 87% of them present only once. Processed graft tissue released its intraepithelial and lamina propria lymphocytes. Sequenced here: ileum tissue, sampled around 190 days after intestinal transplant. All receptors come from a human patient who received an intestinal transplant, so some T cells may come from the graft donor.

The chain carries TRBV28 and TRBJ2-7, with a possible D match to TRBD1 (6 bases). The V end was cut by 2 bases, the J end by 3 bases, with 11 bases between. Germline V gene data show CDR1 as MDHEN and CDR2 as SYDVKM. The CDR3 spans 14 residues. In DNA, the CDR3 is TGTGCCAGCAGTTTAAGGCCAGGGGACTACGAGCAGTACTTC. It specifies CASSLRPGDYEQYF.

This clone was counted between two and nine times. This chain connects TRBV5-4 to TRBJ2-1; 8 nucleotides line up with TRBD1. V lost 4 bases to trimming and J lost 5 bases; unmatched junction nucleotides: 8. The germline gives CDR1 SGHNT, CDR2 YYREEE (reference sequence). The CDR3 covers 15 residues. CDR3 sequence: CASSKGGQADNEQFF. The DNA of the CDR3 is TGTGCCAGCAGCAAGGGGGGACAGGCGGACAATGAGCAGTTCTTC.

This sequence joins TRBV28 and TRBJ2-5, with 11 bases identical to TRBD2. V shed 8 bases, J shed 5 bases, and the junction held 13 bases outside the gene matches. CDR1 MDHEN and CDR2 SYDVKM come from the germline V gene. The CDR3 sequence is 16 residues long. This chain's CDR3 is CASSGGTSGSQETQYF. The DNA for the CDR3 is TGTGCCAGCTCCGGTGGTACTAGCGGGAGTCAGGAGACCCAGTACTTC.

The CDR3 loop is CASSPYDGGLETQYF. CDR3 in DNA: TGCGCCAGCAGCCCGTACGACGGTGGACTGGAGACCCAGTACTTC. The chain joins TRBV4-1 to TRBJ2-5, with D possibly matching TRBD2 (5 bases). The CDR3 covers 15 residues. CDR1 and CDR2 from the germline V gene are MGHRA and YSYEKL. The V end lost 4 bases, the J end lost 5 bases, and 17 bases lay between the germline ends.

The J gene is TRBJ1-6, the V gene TRBV28; D is undetermined. The germline V gene encodes CDR1 MDHEN and CDR2 SYDVKM. The ends were cut back, 6 bases at V and 6 bases at J, with 12 bases in the middle. The CDR3 is 14 residues long. CDR3 loop: CASSPDWTNSPLHF. CDR3 DNA: TGTGCCAGCAGCCCTGACTGGACTAATTCACCCCTCCACTTT.

The rearrangement links TRBV2 to TRBJ2-2; D not certain. The CDR3 length is 13 residues. Germline CDR1 reads SNHLY; CDR2 reads FYNNEI. V dropped 7 bases and J dropped 4 bases, with 10 bases sitting between them. The CDR3 is CASITVSTGELFF. In DNA, the CDR3 is TGTGCCAGCATTACGGTCAGCACCGGGGAGCTGTTTTTT.

The gene calls are TRBV4-1 and TRBJ2-7; D call uncertain. Trimming pared 0 bases from V and 2 bases from J, leaving 14 bases between. The length of the CDR3 is 16 residues. CDR1 is MGHRA and CDR2 is YSYEKL in the germline V gene. CDR3 DNA sequence: TGCGCCAGCAGCCAAGATCACGGCAGGATAACCTACGAGCAGTACTTC. The encoded protein is CASSQDHGRITYEQYF.

This clone appeared a single time. The chain uses TRBV2 and TRBJ2-3, with a tentative D call TRBD2 (5 bases). Per germline, CDR1 SNHLY and CDR2 FYNNEI. V dropped 3 bases and J dropped 3 bases, with 13 bases sitting between them. CDR3 length equals 15 residues. The CDR3 loop is CASSESAGGTDTQYF. The CDR3 DNA reads as TGTGCCAGCAGTGAGTCGGCCGGCGGGACAGATACGCAGTATTTT. Full variable domain (outside the CDR3, taken from reference TRBV2 and TRBJ2-3): EPEVTQTPSHQVTQMGQEVILRCVPISNHLYFYWYRQILGQKVEFLVSFYNNEISEKSEIFDDQFSVERPDGSNFTLKIRSTKLEDSAMYFCASSESAGGTDTQYFGPGTRLTVL.

The chain uses TRBV5-6 and TRBJ1-6, with 7 nucleotides matching TRBD1. In germline, CDR1 is SGHDT, CDR2 YYEEEE. The CDR3 consists of 17 residues. With V trimmed by 1 base and J by 3 bases, 7 bases remained unmatched. The CDR3 here is CASSLNRGGIYNSPLHF. The CDR3 DNA reads TGTGCCAGCAGCTTGAACAGGGGAGGGATCTATAATTCACCCCTCCACTTT.

The rearrangement joins TRBV7-8 to TRBJ2-7; D is unresolved. Trimming shortened V by 4 bases and J by 0 bases, and 4 bases separated the two germline ends. This CDR3 contains 12 residues. Germline CDR1 is SGHVS and CDR2 is FQNEAQ. Here the CDR3 reads CASSSPSYEQYF. The CDR3, as DNA: TGTGCCAGCAGCTCGCCCTCCTACGAGCAGTACTTC.

The chain uses TRBV4-1 and TRBJ2-7; D gene ambiguous. Germline assignment: CDR1 MGHRA and CDR2 YSYEKL. The V and J ends lost 1 base and 0 bases respectively, with 7 bases between them. The CDR3 covers 14 residues. The CDR3 bases are TGCGCCAGCAGCCAAGGCACGTCCTCCTACGAGCAGTACTTC. It specifies CASSQGTSSYEQYF.

This sequence joins TRBV28 and TRBJ1-5, with D uncertain. Germline values: CDR1 MDHEN, CDR2 SYDVKM. The CDR3 totals 14 residues. The ends were cut back, 6 bases at V and 1 base at J, with 10 bases in the middle. CDR3 amino acids: CASRWELSNQPQHF. The CDR3 DNA follows: TGTGCCAGCAGGTGGGAACTAAGCAATCAGCCCCAGCATTTT.

A note on this clone: One base away lies a much larger clone, so this may be a sequencing read error. The sample has other DNA sequences that encode this CDR3 too. The chain has TRBV18 and TRBJ2-2, with D uncertain. The CDR3 has 12 residues. Between the trimmed V and J ends, which lost 3 bases and 5 bases, there was a span of 4 bases. Germline CDR1 and CDR2: KGHSH and LQKENI. Here the CDR3 reads CASSPRTGELFF. The CDR3 coding sequence is TGTGCCAGCTCACCGAGGACCGGGGAGCTGTTTTTT.

J is TRBJ2-3 and V is TRBV14; D ambiguous. Per the germline V gene, CDR1 is SGHDN and CDR2 is FVKESK. The V end was cut by 3 bases, the J end by 4 bases, with 8 bases between. The CDR3 sequence is 13 residues long. For the CDR3, the DNA is TGTGCCAGCAGCCATGGGGTGGCAGATACGCAGTATTTT. Its translation is CASSHGVADTQYF.

This chain uses TRBV7-2 with TRBJ1-1; 10 nucleotides match TRBD1. This CDR3 spans 12 amino acids. The germline CDR1 and CDR2 sequences are SGHTA and FQGNSA. In DNA, the CDR3 is TGTGCTAGTGGGCCGGGACAGGGGAGAGCTTTCTTT. Protein: CASGPGQGRAFF. Full variable domain (outside the CDR3, taken from reference TRBV7-2 and TRBJ1-1): GAGVSQSPSNKVTEKGKDVELRCDPISGHTALYWYRQSLGQGLEFLIYFQGNSAPDKSGLPSDRFSAERTGGSVSTLTIQRTQQEDSAVYLCASGPGQGRAFFGQGTRLTVV.

The gene calls are TRBV5-4 and TRBJ2-3; TRBD2 matches 8 bases. The CDR3 has 14 residues. Trimming took 2 bases from V and 4 from J; bases not matched to a gene: 3. Germline lookup yields CDR1 SGHNT and CDR2 YYREEE (reference sequence). CDR3 sequence (DNA): TGTGCCAGCAGCTTAGCGGGAGTAGCAGATACGCAGTATTTT. Translated: CASSLAGVADTQYF.

V and J are TRBV4-1 and TRBJ1-1; 9 bases match TRBD1. The germline CDR1 and CDR2 sequences are MGHRA and YSYEKL. V lost 0 bases and J lost 7; bases outside the gene matches: 12. The length of the CDR3 is 17 residues. For the CDR3, the DNA is TGCGCCAGCAGCCAAGAGACCAACAGGGGGCGGATGAATGAAGCTTTCTTT. Translating gives CASSQETNRGRMNEAFF.

The chain has TRBV10-3 and TRBJ2-2, with a weak D call TRBD1 (6 bases). The germline V gene encodes CDR1 ENHRY and CDR2 SYGVKD. V lost 9 bases and J lost 0, with 8 bases in between. The CDR3 is 13 amino acids. CDR3 amino acids: CAIQGPNTGELFF. Here the CDR3 DNA reads TGTGCCATACAGGGCCCGAACACCGGGGAGCTGTTTTTT.

The V and J genes are TRBV6-6 and TRBJ2-5; 9 nucleotides line up with TRBD2. CDR1 is MNHNY and CDR2 is SVGAGI in the germline V gene (reference sequence). Germline trimming cut 7 bases from V and 1 base from J; bases unmatched to any gene: 7. This CDR3 has 15 residues. The CDR3 DNA is TGTGCCAGCACCCCCACTAGCGGGTCCCAAGAGACCCAGTACTTC. It encodes CASTPTSGSQETQYF.

The chain has TRBV7-9 and TRBJ2-1; 8 bases map to TRBD2. The CDR3 contains 16 residues. Germline V CDR1 and CDR2: SEHNR, FQNEAQ (reference sequence). V gave up 5 bases and J gave up 9 bases; unmatched junction bases: 15. As DNA, the CDR3 is TGTGCCAGCAGCCCATGGGACTATACTAGCGGTCCTGAGCAGTTCTTC. This gives the protein CASSPWDYTSGPEQFF.

The chain is built from TRBV27 and TRBJ2-1, with 12 bases that match TRBD2. With 7 bases clipped from V and 9 bases from J, the junction kept 16 bases outside the gene matches. Germline values: CDR1 MNHEY, CDR2 SMNVEV (reference sequence). The CDR3 runs 17 residues. Here the CDR3 reads CASTTFSASGRGGEQFF. The CDR3 region has the DNA TGTGCCAGCACTACCTTTTCGGCTAGCGGGAGGGGGGGTGAGCAGTTCTTC.

CDR3 sequence: CASSPGAWSPSQYF. The CDR3 nucleotides are TGTGCCAGCAGCCCAGGGGCTTGGAGTCCGTCGCAGTATTTT. The chain recombines TRBV7-9 with TRBJ2-3, with a weak D call TRBD1 (6 bases). The germline CDR1 and CDR2 sequences are SEHNR and FQNEAQ (reference sequence). The CDR3 is 14 amino acids. V shed 5 bases and J shed 10 bases, with 19 bases lying between them.

This clone is medium-sized by share. The chain combines TRBV4-2 with TRBJ1-6; no clear D. The CDR3 is 14 residues long. Germline CDR1 LGHNA, CDR2 YNFKEQ. Trimming pared 0 bases from V and 7 bases from J, leaving 7 bases between. The CDR3 nucleotides read TGTGCCAGCAGCCAAGATCAGGCGAATTCACCCCTCCACTTT. It codes for CASSQDQANSPLHF.

A remark on this clone: The same CDR3 is also encoded by other DNA sequences in this sample. The chain couples TRBV7-9 to TRBJ2-7; the D call may be TRBD1 or TRBD2 (5 bases each). The germline V and J ends were trimmed by 5 bases and 6 bases, with 23 bases remaining between them. Germline values: CDR1 SEHNR, CDR2 FQNEAQ (reference sequence). The CDR3 loop spans 16 amino acids. The CDR3 nucleotides are TGTGCCAGCAGCCGAATGACCGGGGCAGTGGCTTCCGAGCAGTACTTC. Its translation is CASSRMTGAVASEQYF.

The gene calls are TRBV15 and TRBJ2-7; D assignment may be TRBD1 or TRBD2 (6 bases each). Trimming pared 7 bases from V and 6 bases from J, leaving 28 bases between. The germline V gene encodes CDR1 LNHNV and CDR2 YYDKDF (reference sequence). This CDR3 has 17 amino acids. The CDR3 spells CATTRGRFRGPSSEQYF. The CDR3 DNA reads as TGTGCCACCACCAGGGGACGGTTCCGGGGGCCCTCGAGCGAGCAGTACTTC.

The chain combines TRBV11-2 with TRBJ2-2; 14 positions agree with TRBD2. The CDR3 is made up of 18 amino acids. The V gene's germline CDR1 is SGHAT and CDR2 FQNNGV. V lost 6 bases to trimming and J lost 1 base; unmatched junction nucleotides: 7. The CDR3, as DNA: TGTGCCAGCAGTTGGGGACTAGCGGGAGTATGGAACACCGGGGAGCTGTTTTTT. Translating gives CASSWGLAGVWNTGELFF.

The chain combines TRBV29-1 with TRBJ2-1; 8 nucleotides line up with TRBD2. After removal of 8 bases from V and 3 bases from J, the junction contained 6 bases not matched to a gene. The CDR3 loop spans 13 amino acids. Germline V lookup: CDR1 SQVTM, CDR2 ANQGSEA. The CDR3: CSTSGSGYNEQFF. The CDR3 DNA reads TGCAGCACCAGCGGGAGCGGCTACAATGAGCAGTTCTTC.